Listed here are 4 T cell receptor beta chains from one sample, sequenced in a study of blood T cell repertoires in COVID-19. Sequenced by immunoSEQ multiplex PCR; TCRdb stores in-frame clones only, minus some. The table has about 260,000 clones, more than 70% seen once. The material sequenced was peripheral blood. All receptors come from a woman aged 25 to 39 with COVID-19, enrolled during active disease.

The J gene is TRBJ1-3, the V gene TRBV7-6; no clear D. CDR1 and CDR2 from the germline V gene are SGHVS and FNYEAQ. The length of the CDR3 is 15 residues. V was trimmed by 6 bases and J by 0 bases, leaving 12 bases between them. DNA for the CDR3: TGTGCCAGCAGTTGGTTGGAGCTCTCTGGAAACACCATATATTTT. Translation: CASSWLELSGNTIYF.

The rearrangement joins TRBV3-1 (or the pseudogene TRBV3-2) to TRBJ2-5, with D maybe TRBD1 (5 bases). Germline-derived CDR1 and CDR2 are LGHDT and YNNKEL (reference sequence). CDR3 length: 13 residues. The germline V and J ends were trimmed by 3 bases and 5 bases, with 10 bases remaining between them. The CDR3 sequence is CASSHGSGETQYF. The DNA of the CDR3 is TGTGCCAGCAGCCACGGCTCAGGGGAGACCCAGTACTTC.

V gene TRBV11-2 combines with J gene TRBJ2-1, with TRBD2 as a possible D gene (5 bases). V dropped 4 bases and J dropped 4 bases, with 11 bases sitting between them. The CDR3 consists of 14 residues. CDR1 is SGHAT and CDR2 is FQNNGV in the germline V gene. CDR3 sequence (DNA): TGTGCCAGCAGCTCCTTCGGCGGGTACAATGAGCAGTTCTTC. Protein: CASSSFGGYNEQFF.

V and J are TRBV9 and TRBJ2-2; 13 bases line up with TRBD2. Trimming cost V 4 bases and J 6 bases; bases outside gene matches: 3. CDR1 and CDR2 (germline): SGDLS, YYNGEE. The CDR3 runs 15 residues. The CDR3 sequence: CASSYGLAGAGELFF. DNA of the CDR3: TGTGCCAGCAGCTACGGACTAGCGGGAGCCGGGGAGCTGTTTTTT.